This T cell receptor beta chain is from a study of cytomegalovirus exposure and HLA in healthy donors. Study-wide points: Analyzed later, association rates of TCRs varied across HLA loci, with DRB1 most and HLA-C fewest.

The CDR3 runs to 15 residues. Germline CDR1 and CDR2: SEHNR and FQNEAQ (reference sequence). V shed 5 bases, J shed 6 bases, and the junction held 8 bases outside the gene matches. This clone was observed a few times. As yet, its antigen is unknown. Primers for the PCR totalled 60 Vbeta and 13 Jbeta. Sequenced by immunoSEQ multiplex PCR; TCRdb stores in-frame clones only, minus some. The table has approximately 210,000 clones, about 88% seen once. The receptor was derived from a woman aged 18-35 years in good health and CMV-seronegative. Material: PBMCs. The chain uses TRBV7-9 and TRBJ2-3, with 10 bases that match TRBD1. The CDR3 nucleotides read TGTGCCAGCAGCCGGGGACAGGGGAGGGATGATACGCAGTATTTT. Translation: CASSRGQGRDDTQYF.